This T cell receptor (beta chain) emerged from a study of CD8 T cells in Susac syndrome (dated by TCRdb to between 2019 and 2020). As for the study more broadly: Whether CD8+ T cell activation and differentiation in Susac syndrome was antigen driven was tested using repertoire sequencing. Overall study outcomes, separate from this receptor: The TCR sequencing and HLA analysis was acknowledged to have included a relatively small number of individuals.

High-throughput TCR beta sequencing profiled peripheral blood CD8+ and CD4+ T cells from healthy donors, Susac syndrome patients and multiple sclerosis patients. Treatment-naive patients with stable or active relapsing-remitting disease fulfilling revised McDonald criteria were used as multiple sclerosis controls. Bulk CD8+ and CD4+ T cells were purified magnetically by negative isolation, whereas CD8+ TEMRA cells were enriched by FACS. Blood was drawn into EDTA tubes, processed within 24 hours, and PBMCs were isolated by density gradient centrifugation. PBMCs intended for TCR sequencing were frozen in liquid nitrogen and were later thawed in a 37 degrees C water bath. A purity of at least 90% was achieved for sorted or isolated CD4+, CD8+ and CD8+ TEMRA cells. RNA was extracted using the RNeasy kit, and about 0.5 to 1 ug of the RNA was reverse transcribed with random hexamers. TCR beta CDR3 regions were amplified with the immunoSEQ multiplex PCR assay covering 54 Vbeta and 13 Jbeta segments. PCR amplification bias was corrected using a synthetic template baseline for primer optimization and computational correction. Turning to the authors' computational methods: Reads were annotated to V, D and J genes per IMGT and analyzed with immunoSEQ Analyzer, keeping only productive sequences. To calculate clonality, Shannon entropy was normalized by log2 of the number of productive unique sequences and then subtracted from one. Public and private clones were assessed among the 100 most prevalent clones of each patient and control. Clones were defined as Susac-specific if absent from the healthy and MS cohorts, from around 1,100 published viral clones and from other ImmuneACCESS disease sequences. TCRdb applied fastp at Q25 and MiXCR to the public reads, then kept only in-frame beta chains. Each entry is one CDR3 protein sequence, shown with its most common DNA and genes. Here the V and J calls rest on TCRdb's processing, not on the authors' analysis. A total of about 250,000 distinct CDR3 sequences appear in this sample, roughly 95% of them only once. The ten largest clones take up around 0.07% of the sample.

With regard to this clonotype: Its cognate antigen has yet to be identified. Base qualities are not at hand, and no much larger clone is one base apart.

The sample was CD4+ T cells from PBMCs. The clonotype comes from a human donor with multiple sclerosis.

The CDR3 is CASSQESRGTEAFF. The DNA sequence is as follows: TGTGCCAGCAGCCAAGAATCCAGGGGGACTGAAGCTTTCTTT. This sequence uses TRBV3-1 and TRBJ1-1; TRBD1 matches 7 bases in the middle. Including cysteine and phenylalanine, the CDR3 has 14 amino acids. Only the CDR3 DNA is retained, 42 bases long and in frame from the first base. Reading the germline V gene (reference sequence) gives CDR1 LGHDT and CDR2 YNNKEL. For this chain, trimming is 0 bases at the V end and 5 bases at the J end, and the number of junction bases without a gene match is 3.